The 27 T cell receptor beta chains listed next were all sequenced from one sample in a study of blood T cell repertoires in COVID-19. The method was immunoSEQ multiplex PCR; TCRdb's version includes in-frame clones alone and lacks a portion of them. Of around 300,000 clones in the sample, around 90% were seen once. Sample: PBMCs or T cells enriched from blood (not recorded which). The receptors come from a woman between 35 and 50 years old who had recovered from COVID-19.

The V and J genes are TRBV4-2 and TRBJ1-1; maybe TRBD1 (5 bases). Trimming stripped 3 bases from V and 1 base from J, with 18 bases between. This CDR3 has 17 amino acids. Looked up from germline, CDR1 is LGHNA and CDR2 is YNFKEQ. CDR3 sequence: CASSQDFGGNRNTEAFF. As DNA, the CDR3 is TGTGCCAGCAGCCAGGATTTTGGGGGGAATCGGAACACTGAAGCTTTCTTT.

The chain is built from TRBV3-1 (or the pseudogene TRBV3-2) and TRBJ1-2; the match to TRBD1 covers 7 bases. This CDR3 is built from 17 residues. The ends lost 4 bases at V and 5 bases at J; junction bases unmatched: 16. Looked up from germline, CDR1 is LGHDT and CDR2 is YNNKEL (reference sequence). The CDR3 DNA follows: TGTGCCAGCAGCCCCGGATGGGACAGTTTTGTTTCGTATGGCTACACCTTC. Translating it yields CASSPGWDSFVSYGYTF.

The chain uses TRBV7-2 and TRBJ2-1, with 14 bases lining up with TRBD2. The CDR3 loop spans 16 amino acids. Germline trimming cut 5 bases from V and 9 bases from J; bases unmatched to any gene: 9. Germline values: CDR1 SGHTA, CDR2 FQGNSA. Written as DNA, the CDR3 is TGTGCCAGCAGCGCTAGACTAGCGGGAGGGCCGGGTGAGCAGTTCTTC. Residues: CASSARLAGGPGEQFF.

The rearrangement joins TRBV3-1 (or the pseudogene TRBV3-2) to TRBJ1-2, with 7 positions matching TRBD1. The CDR3 is made up of 16 amino acids. Germline V CDR1 and CDR2: LGHDT, YNNKEL (reference sequence). V was pared by 4 bases and J by 4 bases, with 12 bases of the junction left unmatched. The CDR3 loop is CASSPSGRQGSYGYTF. The CDR3 region has the DNA TGTGCCAGCAGCCCCTCAGGGAGACAGGGTAGCTATGGCTACACCTTC.

The chain couples TRBV4-1 to TRBJ1-1; D is ambiguous. The CDR3 sequence is 12 residues long. Germline V gives CDR1 MGHRA, CDR2 YSYEKL. V was clipped by 6 bases and J by 0 bases, with 5 bases between them. CDR3 sequence (DNA): TGCGCCAGCAGGGGCATGAACACTGAAGCTTTCTTT. Translating gives CASRGMNTEAFF.

The chain is built from TRBV6-5 and TRBJ2-3; possible D gene TRBD1, 6 bases. CDR1 and CDR2 from the germline V gene are MNHEY and SVGAGI. The CDR3 has 15 amino acids. Trimming shortened V by 2 bases and J by 3 bases, and 12 bases separated the two germline ends. Here the CDR3 DNA reads TGTGCCAGCAGTTACAACAAGGGGGAGACAGATACGCAGTATTTT. It yields the protein CASSYNKGETDTQYF.

The chain couples TRBV6-5 to TRBJ2-1; 7 bases align to TRBD1. V gave up 7 bases and J gave up 2 bases; unmatched junction bases: 8. The CDR3 has 15 residues. Germline V gene data show CDR1 as MNHEY and CDR2 as SVGAGI. The CDR3 DNA follows: TGTGCCAGCACCCGAGGGACAGCAACCTACAATGAGCAGTTCTTC. Translation gives CASTRGTATYNEQFF.

The genes are TRBV5-4 and TRBJ1-2, with D possibly matching TRBD1 (6 bases). CDR1 is SGHNT, CDR2 YYREEE, per germline (reference sequence). The CDR3 length is 15 residues. Trimming took 0 bases from V and 2 from J, leaving 11 bases between them. The CDR3 sequence is CASSLGDRTNYGYTF. The CDR3 DNA reads as TGTGCCAGCAGCTTGGGCGACAGGACAAACTATGGCTACACCTTC. Looking up the rest from reference TRBV5-4 and TRBJ1-2 gives the full variable domain: ETGVTQSPTHLIKTRGQQVTLRCSSQSGHNTVSWYQQALGQGPQFIFQYYREEENGRGNFPPRFSGLQFPNYSSELNVNALELDDSALYLCASSLGDRTNYGYTFGSGTRLTVV.

The chain has TRBV19 and TRBJ1-5, with D possibly TRBD1 on 6 matching bases. Germline CDR1 reads LNHDA; CDR2 reads SQIVND (reference sequence). This CDR3 spans 17 amino acids. V shed 6 bases and J shed 0 bases, with 18 bases lying between them. CDR3 in DNA: TGTGCCAGTAGAAAGGAAGGGGGACCCTATAGCAATCAGCCCCAGCATTTT. Protein: CASRKEGGPYSNQPQHF.

The chain uses TRBV5-1 and TRBJ1-6; 7 bases fit TRBD1. The CDR3 runs 14 residues. Germline V gives CDR1 SGHRS, CDR2 YFSETQ. J was trimmed by 7 bases and V by 4 bases; bases with no gene match: 5. The CDR3 nucleotides are TGCGCCAGCAGCCCCGGGACAGCAAATTCACCCCTCCACTTT. This codes for CASSPGTANSPLHF.

V and J are TRBV20-1 and TRBJ1-2; 7 nucleotides line up with TRBD1. Germline values: CDR1 DFQATT, CDR2 SNEGSKA (reference sequence). J gave up 6 bases and V 3 bases, and 7 bases lay outside the gene matches. This CDR3 contains 13 residues. In nucleotides, the CDR3 is TGCAGTGCTAGTGACAGGGTTGGGAATGGCTACACCTTC. Its protein is CSASDRVGNGYTF.

The chain links TRBV5-1 to TRBJ1-1; TRBD1 agrees at 10 bases. The CDR3 spans 16 residues. Germline loops: CDR1 SGHRS, CDR2 YFSETQ. The V and J ends lost 4 bases and 5 bases, in that order; junction bases with no gene match: 11. CDR3 sequence reads: CASSPGQGVTLTEAFF. The DNA for the CDR3 is TGCGCCAGCAGCCCCGGACAGGGGGTCACACTAACTGAAGCTTTCTTT.

The J gene is TRBJ1-6, the V gene TRBV2; D gene ambiguous. Germline V lookup: CDR1 SNHLY, CDR2 FYNNEI. The V gene lost 5 bases and the J gene lost 9 bases, with 17 bases spanning the gap. The CDR3 has 15 amino acids. CDR3 protein: CASSLSSLGGSPLHF. DNA of the CDR3: TGTGCCAGCAGTCTCTCCTCCCTCGGTGGTTCACCCCTCCACTTT.

V and J are TRBV4-1 and TRBJ1-5; D is perhaps TRBD1 (6 bases). Germline V gives CDR1 MGHRA, CDR2 YSYEKL. The V and J ends lost 2 bases and 6 bases respectively, with 14 bases between them. The CDR3 runs 15 residues. As DNA, the CDR3 is TGCGCCAGCAGCCAACCCGGGACATGGGGTCAGCCCCAGCATTTT. Translated: CASSQPGTWGQPQHF.

The V call is TRBV5-1, the J call TRBJ1-1; D is undetermined. The CDR3 contains 13 residues. From germline, CDR1 is SGHRS and CDR2 YFSETQ. Between the trimmed V and J ends, which lost 3 bases and 1 base, there was a span of 7 bases. CDR3 loop: CASSSAENTEAFF. CDR3 nucleotide sequence: TGCGCCAGCAGCTCTGCAGAGAACACTGAAGCTTTCTTT.

This clone was counted once. The chain links TRBV5-1 to TRBJ1-2; tentative D call: TRBD1 (6 bases). Germline V gives CDR1 SGHRS, CDR2 YFSETQ. The V and J ends lost 6 bases and 4 bases respectively, with 13 bases between them. The CDR3 has 13 residues. CDR3 in DNA: TGCGCCAGCACCTTAACAGGGAGCTATGGCTACACCTTC. It translates to CASTLTGSYGYTF.

V usage is TRBV7-9 and J usage is TRBJ2-5; 7 nucleotides line up with TRBD2. The CDR3 covers 18 residues. Losses at the gene ends were 3 bases for V and 1 base for J; bases not matched to a gene: 14. CDR1 is SEHNR and CDR2 is FQNEAQ in the germline V gene (reference sequence). The CDR3 protein is CASSLGEGRGVSQETQYF. The CDR3 DNA reads as TGTGCCAGCAGCTTGGGGGAGGGGCGGGGAGTGTCCCAAGAGACCCAGTACTTC.

The V and J genes are TRBV29-1 and TRBJ2-7, with 10 bases lining up with TRBD1. The J segment lost 5 bases and the V segment lost 4 bases, leaving 2 bases of the junction unmatched. The CDR3 extends over 12 amino acids. The germline gives CDR1 SQVTM, CDR2 ANQGSEA. CDR3 in amino acids: CSVGDRGNEQYF. CDR3 nucleotides: TGCAGCGTTGGGGACAGGGGTAACGAGCAGTACTTC.

V gene TRBV7-9 combines with J gene TRBJ1-1; maybe TRBD1 (5 bases). V lost 1 base, J lost 5 bases, and 11 bases lay in between. The CDR3 consists of 14 residues. Germline CDR1 and CDR2: SEHNR and FQNEAQ (reference sequence). CDR3 protein: CASSLVQVRTEAFF. In DNA form, the CDR3 reads TGTGCCAGCAGCTTAGTACAGGTCCGGACTGAAGCTTTCTTT. The full variable domain, with the rest looked up from reference TRBV7-9 and TRBJ1-1, is DTGVSQNPRHKITKRGQNVTFRCDPISEHNRLYWYRQTLGQGPEFLTYFQNEAQLEKSRLLSDRFSAERPKGSFSTLEIQRTEQGDSAMYLCASSLVQVRTEAFFGQGTRLTVV.

The chain carries TRBV5-1 and TRBJ2-3, with D possibly matching TRBD1 (6 bases). There are 15 residues in the CDR3. Trimming took 0 bases from V and 1 from J, leaving 9 bases between them. Germline CDR1 is SGHRS and CDR2 is YFSETQ. In nucleotides, the CDR3 is TGCGCCAGCAGCTTGGCAAGGACAGGCACAGATACGCAGTATTTT. As protein: CASSLARTGTDTQYF. Based on the CDR3 plus reference TRBV5-1 and TRBJ2-3, the full variable domain is KAGVTQTPRYLIKTRGQQVTLSCSPISGHRSVSWYQQTPGQGLQFLFEYFSETQRNKGNFPGRFSGRQFSNSRSEMNVSTLELGDSALYLCASSLARTGTDTQYFGPGTRLTVL.

This clone was recorded only once. The J gene is TRBJ1-1, the V gene TRBV24-1; TRBD1 is a possible D gene (6 bases). Germline loops: CDR1 KGHDR, CDR2 SFDVKD. Trimming removed 5 bases at V and 1 base at J, with 10 bases between. The CDR3 has 14 residues. The CDR3 sequence is CATSALQGNTEAFF. The DNA of the CDR3 is TGTGCCACCAGTGCTTTACAGGGGAACACTGAAGCTTTCTTT.

This CDR3 reads CASSLVRDTEAFF. The CDR3 DNA sequence: TGTGCCAGCAGTTTAGTCAGGGACACTGAAGCTTTCTTT. The V and J genes are TRBV12-3 or TRBV12-4 and TRBJ1-1; tentatively, D is TRBD1 (5 bases). The CDR3 has 13 amino acids. V was cut by 1 base and J by 3 bases, with 6 bases left in between.

This sequence joins TRBV3-1 (or the pseudogene TRBV3-2) and TRBJ1-3; 7 bases are shared with TRBD1. Germline lookup yields CDR1 LGHDT and CDR2 YNNKEL (reference sequence). With V trimmed by 0 bases and J by 4 bases, 3 bases remained unmatched. The length of the CDR3 is 15 residues. The CDR3 reads CASSQDLTGGNTIYF. CDR3 DNA sequence: TGTGCCAGCAGCCAAGATCTGACAGGGGGAAACACCATATATTTT.

This clone was observed a single time. V is TRBV2 and J is TRBJ2-7; 13 positions match TRBD2. Germline CDR1 SNHLY, CDR2 FYNNEI. This CDR3 comprises 16 residues. The junction had 9 bases not matched to a gene; V was cut back by 3 bases and J by 7 bases. The CDR3, as DNA: TGTGCCAGCAGTGATCCGGGACTAGCGGGGAGGGGGGAGCAGTACTTC. Translated, it gives CASSDPGLAGRGEQYF.

This chain connects TRBV21-1 to TRBJ1-1; no check of the table's D call, TRBD1, against the DNA was made. TRBV21-1 is a known pseudogene. CDR3 length: 15 residues. The CDR3 reads CASSPWRQGRTEAFF. In DNA, the CDR3 is TGTGCCAGCAGCCCCTGGAGACAGGGGAGGACTGAAGCTTTCTTT.

The rearrangement uses TRBV27 and TRBJ1-1; 7 positions match TRBD1. V shed 2 bases, J shed 1 base, and the junction held 4 bases outside the gene matches. Germline CDR1 is MNHEY and CDR2 is SMNVEV (reference sequence). The CDR3 has 15 residues. CDR3 sequence (DNA): TGTGCCAGCAGTTTAAGGGCAGGGGGGAACACTGAAGCTTTCTTT. Translated, it gives CASSLRAGGNTEAFF.

On this clone itself: Germline and junction disagree at one end, which may indicate a read error. This chain uses TRBV7-7 with TRBJ2-1; 12 bases match TRBD2. This CDR3 is 15 amino acids long. Germline CDR1 reads SSHAT; CDR2 reads FNYEAQ (reference sequence). Written as DNA, the CDR3 is TGTGCTAGCAGCCTCGGACTAGCGGGACACAATGAGCAGTTCTTC. Its translation is CASSLGLAGHNEQFF.